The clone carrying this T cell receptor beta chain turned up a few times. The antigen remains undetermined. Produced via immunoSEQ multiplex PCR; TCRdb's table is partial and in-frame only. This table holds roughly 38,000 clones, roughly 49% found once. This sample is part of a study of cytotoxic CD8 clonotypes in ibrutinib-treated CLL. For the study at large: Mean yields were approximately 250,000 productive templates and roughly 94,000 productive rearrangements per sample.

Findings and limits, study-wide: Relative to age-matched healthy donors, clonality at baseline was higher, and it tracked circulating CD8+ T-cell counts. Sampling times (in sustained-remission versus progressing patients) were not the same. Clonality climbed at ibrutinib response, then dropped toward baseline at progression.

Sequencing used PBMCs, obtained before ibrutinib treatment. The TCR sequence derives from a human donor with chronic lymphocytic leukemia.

The CDR3 reads CASTPSGAYNEQFF. In nucleotides, the CDR3 is TGCGCCAGCACTCCTAGCGGGGCCTACAATGAGCAGTTCTTC. The V call is TRBV5-1, the J call TRBJ2-1; the match to TRBD2 covers 9 bases. The CDR3 runs to 14 residues. The V gene end was trimmed by 6 bases and the J gene end by 2 bases; junction bases not matched to a gene: 3. CDR1 and CDR2 from the germline V gene are SGHRS and YFSETQ.